The rows below give T cell receptor beta chains drawn from one sample of a study of memory CD8 T cells in hepatitis C reinfection. The protocol was immunoSEQ multiplex PCR, while the TCRdb copy is restricted to in-frame clones and leaves out a portion. The sample carries tens of thousands of clones, about 90% recorded once. Sequencing was carried out using naive CD8+ T cells sorted from blood. These receptors came from a man between 18 and 29 years old with hepatitis C virus infection. The conserved cysteine and the conserved F or W are not part of the CDR3 here. Fields, in order: V gene, J gene, clone size, CDR3 protein. Size is omitted from some rows. Given values are once, few, many or a class for expanded clones.

>TRBV29-1|TRBJ2-5|NA
SVDEENQETQY
>TRBV9|TRBJ1-1|NA
ASSAGGNTEAF
>TRBV7-2|TRBJ2-7|NA
ASSLGQGAEQY
>TRBV4-3|TRBJ2-2|NA
ASSQDRRTGISGELF
>TRBV6-5|TRBJ2-5|NA
ASSPLAGIETQY
>TRBV9|TRBJ2-1|NA
ASSVDSATYNEQF
>TRBV6-5|TRBJ1-2|NA
ASSYSGTGDYGYT
>TRBV15|TRBJ2-3|NA
ATSSLGFGSADTQY
>TRBV28|TRBJ2-7|NA
ASSSRQSLYEQY
>TRBV5-8|TRBJ2-7|NA
ASSLRTASYEQY
>TRBV28|TRBJ2-2|NA
ASRILAGDAGELF
>TRBV29-1|TRBJ2-7|once
SVEDPGAATYEQY
>TRBV7-8|TRBJ2-1|NA
ASSFGTDSYNEQF
>TRBV6-4|TRBJ2-1|once
ASSDSSRSGGDEQF
>TRBV6-5|TRBJ2-3|NA
ASSYDRVTTDTQY
>TRBV28|TRBJ2-1|NA
ASSAHRDRVYNEQF
>TRBV5-4|TRBJ2-1|NA
ASSSLTSGINNEQF
>TRBV27|TRBJ2-7|NA
ASSLSEGHEQY
>TRBV13|TRBJ2-7|NA
ASSSGQREQY
>TRBV4-1|TRBJ1-2|NA
ASSPFWRGRNGYT
>TRBV19|TRBJ2-1|NA
ASRQEPLSQEEQF
>TRBV11-3|TRBJ2-1|NA
ASSLDQKRGQRYYNEQF
>TRBV6-6|TRBJ1-5|NA
ASSSGQGTSQPQH
>TRBV9|TRBJ2-1|NA
ASSVESRGGTLGIQGQF
>TRBV4-1|TRBJ1-4|NA
ASSQETGQFEKLF
>TRBV6-1|TRBJ2-7|NA
ASSRTSGLYYEQY
>TRBV7-9|TRBJ2-5|NA
ASSSRLAGLQETQY
>TRBV6-1|TRBJ1-1|NA
ASSQRAGPNTEAF
>TRBV10-2|TRBJ2-4|NA
ASSELAEVAKNIQY
>TRBV28|TRBJ2-7|NA
ASSLGAASSHEQY
>TRBV6-1|TRBJ1-2|few
ASSEQGNYGYT
>TRBV15|TRBJ1-1|NA
ATSRDSGGEAF
>TRBV2|TRBJ2-3|NA
ASRTDGGASTDTQY
>TRBV5-8|TRBJ1-5|once
ASSFWGLGGVGQPQH
>TRBV19|TRBJ2-5|NA
ASSLGGPETQY
>TRBV6-1|TRBJ1-6|NA
ASSSTGAGSPLH
>TRBV6-5|TRBJ2-3|NA
ASSTGTGWSNTQY
>TRBV11-2|TRBJ2-2|NA
ASSLDWTSGAYTGELF
>TRBV9|TRBJ2-5|NA
ASSARDSTVETQY
>TRBV21-1|TRBJ1-1|NA
ASSKDCGSLARLAF
>TRBV6-5|TRBJ2-2|NA
ASSYPPGPAHGELF
>TRBV7-2|TRBJ2-7|NA
ASSWGDYEQY
>TRBV5-6|TRBJ2-7|NA
ASSLAGRGFHEQY
>TRBV27|TRBJ1-1|NA
ASGRQVNTEAF
>TRBV28|TRBJ2-7|NA
ASRPGTAYEQY
>TRBV19|TRBJ1-1|NA
ASSMDRIEAF
>TRBV6-5|TRBJ2-1|NA
ASSYSGGGEQF
>TRBV29-1|TRBJ2-1|NA
SVVIRDSYNEQF
>TRBV5-6|TRBJ2-5|NA
ASSTGHLQTQY
>TRBV19|TRBJ1-6|NA
ASSMDRNSPLH
>TRBV27|TRBJ1-1|once
ASSLQTGGMNTEAF
>TRBV19|TRBJ1-5|once
ASSGGNHQPQH
>TRBV19|TRBJ1-2|NA
ASMSGDGTGYGYT
>TRBV25-1|TRBJ2-3|NA
ASSDLGTSPGTDTQY